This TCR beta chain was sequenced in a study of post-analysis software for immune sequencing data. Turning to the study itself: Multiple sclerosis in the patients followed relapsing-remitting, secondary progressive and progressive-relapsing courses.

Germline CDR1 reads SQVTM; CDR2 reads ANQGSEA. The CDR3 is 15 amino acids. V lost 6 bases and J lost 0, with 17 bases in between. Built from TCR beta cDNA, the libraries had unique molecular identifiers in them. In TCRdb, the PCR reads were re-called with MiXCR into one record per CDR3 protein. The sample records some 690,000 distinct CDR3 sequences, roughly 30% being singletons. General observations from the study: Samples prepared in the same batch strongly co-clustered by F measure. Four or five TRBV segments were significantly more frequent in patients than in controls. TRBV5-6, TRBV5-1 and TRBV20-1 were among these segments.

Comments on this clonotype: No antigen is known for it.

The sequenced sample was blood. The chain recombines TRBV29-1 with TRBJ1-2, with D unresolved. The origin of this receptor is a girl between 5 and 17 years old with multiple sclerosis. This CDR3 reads CSVGKAVGSNYGYTF. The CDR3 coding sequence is TGCAGCGTCGGGAAGGCGGTCGGATCTAACTATGGCTACACCTTC.